Ten or more counts support the clone carrying this TCR beta chain. The antigen remains unidentified. UMIs were added to TCR cDNA along with a universal primer site when it was made by 5'RACE template switching. TCRdb used MiXCR to reprocess the 5' RACE reads, holding one entry per CDR3 protein. This repertoire shows about 310,000 distinct CDR3 sequences, roughly 3.5% found once; its top ten account for around 24%. This entry belongs to a study of T cells after yellow fever vaccination. Study-wide background: Those fractions that held only low numbers of cells were prepared using the SMART-Seq v4 Ultra Low Input RNA kit. Notes on the study in general: Reappearance after the booster was observed for most primary-vaccination clones (96% CD4, more than 70% CD8). Faster peaking, at day 5 versus 15, marked a secondary response that was weaker.

The origin of this receptor is a man between 18 and 35 years old who received the YFV17D yellow fever vaccine. This specimen consisted of PBMCs, obtained on the day of the yellow fever booster vaccination.

CDR3 in amino acids: CASSRRGGGSTDTQYF. CDR3 in DNA: TGTGCCAGCTCACGCCGGGGGGGCGGATCCACAGATACGCAGTATTTT. The genes are TRBV18 and TRBJ2-3, with 8 positions matching TRBD2. V was pared by 4 bases and J by 2 bases, with 8 bases of the junction left unmatched. The CDR3 length is 16 residues. The germline V gene has CDR1 KGHSH and CDR2 LQKENI.